A single sample is the source of the 21 T cell receptor beta chains below, sequenced in a study of blood T cell repertoires in COVID-19. The method was immunoSEQ multiplex PCR; TCRdb's version includes in-frame clones alone and lacks a portion of them. The table lists tens of thousands of clones, 88% of them singletons. The material sequenced was peripheral blood. All receptors derive from a human donor in a cohort sampled during active COVID-19.

The chain combines TRBV30 with TRBJ2-7; D may be TRBD2 (6 bases). CDR3 length: 16 amino acids. The germline V gene encodes CDR1 GTSNPN and CDR2 SVGIG (reference sequence). V lost 0 bases to trimming and J lost 2 bases, with 17 bases between them. CDR3 residues: CAWSVREWAGTYEQYF. CDR3 coding DNA: TGTGCCTGGAGTGTACGTGAGTGGGCGGGAACCTACGAGCAGTACTTC.

V is TRBV5-1 and J is TRBJ2-2, with TRBD2 matching 12 bases. Losses at the gene ends were 4 bases for V and 3 bases for J; bases not matched to a gene: 10. Germline V lookup: CDR1 SGHRS, CDR2 YFSETQ. The CDR3 has 18 amino acids. CDR3 nucleotides: TGCGCCAGCAGCCGTAGCCTAGCGGGGGGGCCCGACACCGGGGAGCTGTTTTTT. This gives the protein CASSRSLAGGPDTGELFF.

This clone was detected only a few times. CDR3 loop: CASSQAGLELAGPREQYF. The CDR3 region has the DNA TGTGCCAGCAGCCAAGCTGGGTTAGAACTAGCGGGGCCACGGGAGCAGTACTTC. V is TRBV14 and J is TRBJ2-7, with TRBD2 matching over 10 bases. Germline-derived CDR1 and CDR2 are SGHDN and FVKESK. Germline trimming cut 1 base from V and 7 bases from J; bases unmatched to any gene: 16. This CDR3 region has 18 residues.

The count of this clone is one. The chain has TRBV7-8 and TRBJ1-2; 10 bases map to TRBD1. CDR1 is SGHVS, CDR2 FQNEAQ, per germline. V lost 5 bases to trimming and J lost 3 bases; unmatched junction nucleotides: 12. The CDR3 has 17 amino acids. The CDR3 loop reads CASSPRGQGLGDYGYTF. The CDR3 DNA reads as TGTGCCAGCAGCCCCCGGGGACAGGGGTTGGGTGACTATGGCTACACCTTC.

V and J are TRBV19 and TRBJ1-1, with 8 bases that match TRBD1. Germline CDR1 reads LNHDA; CDR2 reads SQIVND (reference sequence). The CDR3 spans 14 residues. V shed 7 bases, J shed 4 bases, and the junction held 8 bases outside the gene matches. The CDR3 sequence: CASTETGDGTEAFF. The DNA for the CDR3 is TGTGCCAGTACCGAGACAGGGGACGGCACTGAAGCTTTCTTT.

This clone qualifies as medium-sized (0.01 to 0.1%). The chain has TRBV15 and TRBJ1-6; no reliable D call. With 0 bases removed from V and 3 bases from J, the gap between germline ends came to 3 bases. The germline gives CDR1 LNHNV, CDR2 YYDKDF (reference sequence). The CDR3 is 14 amino acids. The CDR3 DNA sequence: TGTGCCACCAGCAGAGACAACTATAATTCACCCCTCCACTTT. It translates to CATSRDNYNSPLHF.

In its sample, this clone was seen once. This chain links TRBV7-2 with TRBJ1-3; D is unclear. From germline, CDR1 is SGHTA and CDR2 FQGNSA. This CDR3 region has 16 residues. Deletions cut 6 bases from V and 1 base from J, with 16 bases between. Here the CDR3 reads CASSSREIGSGNTIYF. In DNA form, the CDR3 reads TGTGCCAGCAGTTCCCGGGAAATTGGGTCTGGAAACACCATATATTTT.

This rearrangement joins TRBV2 to TRBJ2-3; 8 bases line up with TRBD1. Trimming removed 8 bases from V and 5 bases from J; junction bases left unmatched: 18. Germline CDR1 reads SNHLY; CDR2 reads FYNNEI. CDR3 length: 17 amino acids. CDR3 coding DNA: TGTGCCAGCGGGCTGAAGGCCGACAGGGGCCTAGAAGATACGCAGTATTTT. This sequence encodes CASGLKADRGLEDTQYF. Using reference TRBV2 and TRBJ2-3 for the parts outside the CDR3, the full variable domain is EPEVTQTPSHQVTQMGQEVILRCVPISNHLYFYWYRQILGQKVEFLVSFYNNEISEKSEIFDDQFSVERPDGSNFTLKIRSTKLEDSAMYFCASGLKADRGLEDTQYFGPGTRLTVL.

The V call is TRBV5-4, the J call TRBJ1-6; TRBD1 is a possible D gene (5 bases). CDR3 size: 16 residues. V lost 0 bases and J 6 bases, leaving 13 bases between the germline ends. The germline gives CDR1 SGHNT, CDR2 YYREEE (reference sequence). In DNA form, the CDR3 reads TGTGCCAGCAGCTTGGATTTTTCGGGGGGTAATTCACCCCTCCACTTT. Amino acid sequence: CASSLDFSGGNSPLHF. Looking up the rest from reference TRBV5-4 and TRBJ1-6 gives the full variable domain: ETGVTQSPTHLIKTRGQQVTLRCSSQSGHNTVSWYQQALGQGPQFIFQYYREEENGRGNFPPRFSGLQFPNYSSELNVNALELDDSALYLCASSLDFSGGNSPLHFGNGTRLTVT.

This clone was recorded a few times. The V call is TRBV6-5, the J call TRBJ2-1; D possibly corresponds to TRBD1 (6 bases). Germline assignment: CDR1 MNHEY and CDR2 SVGAGI. This CDR3 is built from 14 residues. V lost 7 bases, J lost 6 bases, and 16 bases lay in between. The CDR3 sequence is CASTRGEGGNEQFF. The DNA of the CDR3 is TGTGCCAGCACTCGAGGGGAAGGGGGCAATGAGCAGTTCTTC.

V gene TRBV24-1 combines with J gene TRBJ2-1; D uncertain. V was clipped by 3 bases and J by 6 bases, with 8 bases between them. CDR3 length: 13 amino acids. Germline lookup yields CDR1 KGHDR and CDR2 SFDVKD. CDR3 coding DNA: TGTGCCACCAGTGATCCCCCCTCCAATGAGCAGTTCTTC. It codes for CATSDPPSNEQFF.

The rearrangement joins TRBV7-9 to TRBJ2-2, with 13 bases matching TRBD2. Germline CDR1 SEHNR, CDR2 FQNEAQ (reference sequence). The CDR3 is 16 amino acids. J was trimmed by 1 base and V by 5 bases; bases with no gene match: 1. The CDR3 loop reads CASSRLAGGNTGELFF. The CDR3 bases are TGTGCCAGCAGCAGACTAGCGGGGGGGAACACCGGGGAGCTGTTTTTT. The complete variable domain, with remaining parts taken from reference TRBV7-9 and TRBJ2-2, reads DTGVSQNPRHKITKRGQNVTFRCDPISEHNRLYWYRQTLGQGPEFLTYFQNEAQLEKSRLLSDRFSAERPKGSFSTLEIQRTEQGDSAMYLCASSRLAGGNTGELFFGEGSRLTVL.

This clone has more than one count but fewer than ten. The chain carries TRBV27 and TRBJ2-1; TRBD1 agrees at 8 bases. This CDR3 region has 16 residues. J gave up 7 bases and V 7 bases, and 15 bases lay outside the gene matches. Germline V lookup: CDR1 MNHEY, CDR2 SMNVEV (reference sequence). The CDR3 DNA sequence: TGTGCCAGCAACGATCCCCCAGGGGGCTTGGGAAATGAGCAGTTCTTC. Translated, it gives CASNDPPGGLGNEQFF.

The genes are TRBV11-3 and TRBJ2-7; no clear D gene. Trimming pared 5 bases from V and 3 bases from J, leaving 11 bases between. Per the germline V gene, CDR1 is SGHNT and CDR2 is YENEEA. CDR3 length: 13 amino acids. CDR3 bases: TGTGCCAGCAGCGTATGCGTGTTCTACGAGCAGTACTTC. Protein product: CASSVCVFYEQYF.

This clone occurred once. The rearrangement uses TRBV4-3 and TRBJ1-4; no clear D gene. The V gene lost 0 bases and the J gene lost 8 bases, with 13 bases spanning the gap. Germline lookup yields CDR1 LGHNA and CDR2 YSLEER. This CDR3 has 15 amino acids. CDR3 residues: CASSQDLGVSEKLFF. For the CDR3, the DNA is TGCGCCAGCAGCCAAGATCTAGGTGTTAGCGAAAAACTGTTTTTT.

The J gene is TRBJ1-2, the V gene TRBV10-3, with D perhaps matching TRBD1 (5 bases). Deletions cut 7 bases from V and 8 bases from J, with 29 bases between. The CDR3 loop spans 17 amino acids. Germline loops: CDR1 ENHRY, CDR2 SYGVKD. CDR3 loop: CAITELAGTLEPKGYTF. CDR3 in DNA: TGTGCCATCACCGAGTTGGCAGGGACTCTCGAGCCTAAAGGCTACACCTTC.

V gene TRBV5-1 combines with J gene TRBJ2-3; TRBD1 aligns across 10 bases. The V gene end was trimmed by 0 bases and the J gene end by 4 bases; junction bases not matched to a gene: 2. CDR1 and CDR2 (germline): SGHRS, YFSETQ. The CDR3 consists of 15 residues. CDR3 loop: CASSLEGQGADTQYF. As DNA, the CDR3 is TGCGCCAGCAGCTTGGAAGGACAGGGGGCAGATACGCAGTATTTT.

This clone appeared once. CDR3 loop: CASSFGGNTEAFF. For the CDR3, the DNA is TGCGCCAGCAGCTTCGGGGGGAACACTGAAGCTTTCTTT. The chain employs TRBV5-1 and TRBJ1-1, with D perhaps TRBD1 (5 bases). Trimming removed 2 bases at V and 1 base at J, with 6 bases between. Germline V gives CDR1 SGHRS, CDR2 YFSETQ. The CDR3 covers 13 residues. The variable domain in full, completed from reference TRBV5-1 and TRBJ1-1, reads KAGVTQTPRYLIKTRGQQVTLSCSPISGHRSVSWYQQTPGQGLQFLFEYFSETQRNKGNFPGRFSGRQFSNSRSEMNVSTLELGDSALYLCASSFGGNTEAFFGQGTRLTVV.

The chain carries TRBV30 and TRBJ2-1; 12 bases match TRBD2. Germline CDR1 reads GTSNPN; CDR2 reads SVGIG (reference sequence). The junction had 4 bases not matched to a gene; V was cut back by 4 bases and J by 6 bases. This CDR3 comprises 14 residues. The CDR3 here is CAWTRLAGVNEQFF. The CDR3, as DNA: TGTGCCTGGACCAGACTAGCGGGAGTCAATGAGCAGTTCTTC.

J is TRBJ1-2 and V is TRBV15, with 7 nucleotides matching TRBD1. The CDR3 contains 13 residues. Germline V gene lookup returns CDR1 LNHNV and CDR2 YYDKDF (reference sequence). The ends lost 6 bases at V and 4 bases at J; junction bases unmatched: 5. CDR3: CATSARDSYGYTF. In DNA, the CDR3 is TGTGCCACCAGTGCCCGGGACAGCTATGGCTACACCTTC.

V gene TRBV7-9 combines with J gene TRBJ2-1, with 8 bases identical to TRBD2. The V segment lost 5 bases and the J segment 9 bases; nucleotides outside the gene matches: 9. This CDR3 spans 14 amino acids. CDR1 is SEHNR, CDR2 FQNEAQ, per germline (reference sequence). CDR3 sequence: CASSREGPSGEQFF. The CDR3 DNA sequence: TGTGCCAGCAGCCGGGAGGGGCCCTCGGGTGAGCAGTTCTTC.